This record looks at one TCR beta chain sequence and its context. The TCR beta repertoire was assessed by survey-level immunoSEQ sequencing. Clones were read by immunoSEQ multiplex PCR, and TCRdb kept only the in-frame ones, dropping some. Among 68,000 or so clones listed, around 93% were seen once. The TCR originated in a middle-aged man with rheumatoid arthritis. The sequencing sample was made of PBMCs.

This CDR3 is CASSRRRQGDSGTEAFF. Here the CDR3 DNA reads TGCGCCAGCAGCCGCCGACGACAGGGGGACTCGGGCACTGAAGCTTTCTTT. This chain uses TRBV4-1 with TRBJ1-1; 9 bases fit TRBD1. V shed 4 bases, J shed 4 bases, and the junction held 13 bases outside the gene matches. The V gene's germline CDR1 is MGHRA and CDR2 YSYEKL. CDR3 size: 17 residues.